The 21 T cell receptor beta chains below come from one sample, sequenced in a study of cytomegalovirus exposure and HLA in healthy donors. The primer mix had 60 Vbeta and 13 Jbeta primers. The assay was immunoSEQ multiplex PCR, and TCRdb's table has in-frame clones only and misses some. The repertoire consists of under 200,000 clones, with 68% occurring once and the leading ten covering approximately 1.5%. The sequenced sample consisted of PBMCs. The receptor set was obtained from a man in his forties or fifties in good health and CMV-seronegative.

The chain is built from TRBV18 and TRBJ1-3; 10 bases align to TRBD1. The CDR3 sequence is 14 residues long. Germline V gene lookup returns CDR1 KGHSH and CDR2 LQKENI. After removal of 5 bases from V and 4 bases from J, the junction contained 2 bases not matched to a gene. CDR3 DNA: TGTGCCAGCTCAAGGGGACAGGGGGGAAACACCATATATTTT. This sequence encodes CASSRGQGGNTIYF.

The chain recombines TRBV6-6 with TRBJ2-5; 7 bases fit TRBD1. This CDR3 has 15 amino acids. The ends lost 6 bases at V and 0 bases at J; junction bases unmatched: 7. CDR1 MNHNY and CDR2 SVGAGI come from the germline V gene (reference sequence). The CDR3: CASRLGQDYQETQYF. DNA of the CDR3: TGTGCCAGCAGGCTTGGACAGGACTACCAAGAGACCCAGTACTTC.

This rearrangement joins TRBV10-3 to TRBJ2-7, with TRBD1 matching 7 bases. There are 12 residues in the CDR3. Germline trimming cut 4 bases from V and 6 bases from J; bases unmatched to any gene: 3. Germline loops: CDR1 ENHRY, CDR2 SYGVKD. The CDR3 DNA follows: TGTGCCATCAGTGCTCAGGGGGTCGAGCAGTACTTC. This sequence encodes CAISAQGVEQYF.

The J gene is TRBJ1-3, the V gene TRBV5-4, with 7 bases lining up with TRBD1. After removal of 0 bases from V and 0 bases from J, the junction contained 0 bases not matched to a gene. Germline V gene data show CDR1 as SGHNT and CDR2 as YYREEE (reference sequence). CDR3 length equals 15 residues. CDR3: CASSLEGASGNTIYF. The CDR3 coding sequence is TGTGCCAGCAGCTTGGAGGGGGCCTCTGGAAACACCATATATTTT.

The rearrangement links TRBV7-2 to TRBJ2-3; 8 bases match TRBD2. This CDR3 is 14 amino acids long. Germline V gives CDR1 SGHTA, CDR2 FQGNSA. Trimming removed 5 bases from V and 4 bases from J; junction bases left unmatched: 5. The CDR3 here is CASSRSGAADTQYF. The CDR3 DNA reads as TGTGCCAGCAGCCGTAGCGGGGCTGCAGATACGCAGTATTTT.

This chain links TRBV29-1 with TRBJ1-2, with D unclear. The V end was cut by 0 bases, the J end by 3 bases, with 8 bases between. Germline V lookup: CDR1 SQVTM, CDR2 ANQGSEA. The CDR3 is made up of 13 amino acids. The CDR3, as DNA: TGCAGCGTTGAAGAAAATACAGACTATGGCTACACCTTC. Encoded protein: CSVEENTDYGYTF. The whole variable domain, remainder taken from reference TRBV29-1 and TRBJ1-2, is SAVISQKPSRDICQRGTSLTIQCQVDSQVTMMFWYRQQPGQSLTLIATANQGSEATYESGFVIDKFPISRPNLTFSTLTVSNMSPEDSSIYLCSVEENTDYGYTFGSGTRLTVV.

This clone has just a few counts. This chain joins TRBV30 and TRBJ1-6, with 7 nucleotides matching TRBD1. Germline V gives CDR1 GTSNPN, CDR2 SVGIG (reference sequence). V was pared by 2 bases and J by 0 bases, with 7 bases of the junction left unmatched. CDR3 length equals 17 residues. CDR3 DNA: TGTGCCTGGAGTCCCACAGGGGAAAGCTCCTATAATTCACCCCTCCACTTT. Translating gives CAWSPTGESSYNSPLHF.

The chain links TRBV6-5 to TRBJ2-2; D possibly corresponds to TRBD1 (6 bases). The CDR3 is made up of 15 amino acids. The germline V and J ends were trimmed by 6 bases and 4 bases, with 15 bases remaining between them. CDR1 is MNHEY, CDR2 SVGAGI, per germline. Here the CDR3 DNA reads TGTGCCAGCAGCCGAACGGGACAACGCACCGGGGAGCTGTTTTTT. Translating gives CASSRTGQRTGELFF.

This clone was found a few times. The chain joins TRBV7-9 to TRBJ1-2; 9 bases are a match to TRBD1. J gave up 5 bases and V 2 bases, and 9 bases lay outside the gene matches. Germline CDR1 is SEHNR and CDR2 is FQNEAQ (reference sequence). The CDR3 contains 16 residues. CDR3 in amino acids: CASSLSTTGGGYGYTF. The DNA of the CDR3 is TGTGCCAGCAGCTTATCTACGACAGGGGGAGGGTATGGCTACACCTTC.

This clone was seen a few times. V usage is TRBV19 and J usage is TRBJ2-7; TRBD1 matches at 10 bases. The ends lost 5 bases at V and 4 bases at J; junction bases unmatched: 8. This CDR3 has 15 residues. Germline CDR1 reads LNHDA; CDR2 reads SQIVND (reference sequence). The CDR3 nucleotides read TGTGCCAGTAGTGCTCCGGGACAGGGGACTTACGAGCAGTACTTC. Amino acids: CASSAPGQGTYEQYF.

The chain uses TRBV7-2 and TRBJ1-2, with TRBD1 identical over 8 bases. This CDR3 region has 13 residues. The V and J ends lost 4 bases and 7 bases, in that order; junction bases with no gene match: 5. CDR1 is SGHTA and CDR2 is FQGNSA in the germline V gene. The CDR3 reads CASSSDRAFGYTF. CDR3 in DNA: TGTGCCAGCAGCTCGGACAGGGCGTTTGGCTACACCTTC.

The rearrangement joins TRBV11-2 to TRBJ2-5; 9 nucleotides align to TRBD2. The germline gives CDR1 SGHAT, CDR2 FQNNGV. Trimming at V came to 0 bases and at J to 5 bases, leaving 4 bases not matched to a gene. This CDR3 spans 15 amino acids. The CDR3 DNA reads TGTGCCAGCAGCTTAGATCTAGCGGGGCGGGAGACCCAGTACTTC. It encodes CASSLDLAGRETQYF.

V is TRBV7-2 and J is TRBJ2-1, with 9 bases aligning to TRBD2. Trimming at V came to 4 bases and at J to 8 bases, leaving 9 bases not matched to a gene. CDR1 and CDR2 (germline): SGHTA, FQGNSA. This CDR3 is 15 amino acids long. This CDR3 reads CASSYTSGSIDEQFF. In DNA, the CDR3 is TGTGCCAGCAGCTATACTAGCGGGTCGATAGATGAGCAGTTCTTC.

V usage is TRBV7-9 and J usage is TRBJ1-1; TRBD1 agrees at 7 bases. CDR3 length: 16 residues. The V and J ends lost 1 base and 4 bases, in that order; junction bases with no gene match: 9. The germline CDR1 and CDR2 sequences are SEHNR and FQNEAQ (reference sequence). In DNA, the CDR3 is TGTGCCAGCAGCTTAGGACAGGGCCCTAGGGGCACTGAAGCTTTCTTT. It encodes CASSLGQGPRGTEAFF.

The chain's CDR3 is CASGSGEGSIQYF. The CDR3 region has the DNA TGTGCCAGCGGCTCCGGGGAGGGGAGCATTCAGTACTTC. V usage is TRBV11-2 and J usage is TRBJ2-4, with 7 bases aligning to TRBD2. CDR1 SGHAT and CDR2 FQNNGV come from the germline V gene. The J segment lost 9 bases and the V segment lost 8 bases, leaving 10 bases of the junction unmatched. The CDR3 runs to 13 residues.

The gene calls are TRBV5-1 and TRBJ2-5; 11 positions agree with TRBD2. The DNA end favors TRBJ2-7, so the J call may be wrong. From germline, CDR1 is SGHRS and CDR2 YFSETQ. This CDR3 spans 14 amino acids. CDR3 in amino acids: CASSPSGGNYEQYF. The CDR3 coding sequence is TGCGCCAGCAGCCCTAGCGGGGGGAACTACGAGCAGTACTTC.

V is TRBV9 and J is TRBJ2-3, with a possible D match to TRBD2 (5 bases). V was clipped by 3 bases and J by 2 bases, with 16 bases between them. This CDR3 has 16 residues. Germline values: CDR1 SGDLS, CDR2 YYNGEE. As DNA, the CDR3 is TGTGCCAGCAGCGCCTTCGGACTTATAAACACAGATACGCAGTATTTT. This gives the protein CASSAFGLINTDTQYF.

The chain employs TRBV2 and TRBJ1-2; 8 bases agree with TRBD1. Per germline, CDR1 SNHLY and CDR2 FYNNEI. CDR3 length: 17 amino acids. V dropped 6 bases and J dropped 0; count of bases not matched to a gene: 12. Here the CDR3 reads CASSPGQGANTNYGYTF. The CDR3 DNA reads TGTGCCAGCAGCCCCGGACAGGGCGCTAATACTAACTATGGCTACACCTTC.

This clone came up a few times. V usage is TRBV5-1 and J usage is TRBJ2-5; 8 nucleotides match TRBD2. Germline V gene lookup returns CDR1 SGHRS and CDR2 YFSETQ. V lost 4 bases and J lost 5; bases outside the gene matches: 7. CDR3 length equals 14 residues. CDR3 region: CASSPGGDGETQYF. Written as DNA, the CDR3 is TGCGCCAGCAGCCCGGGGGGGGATGGGGAGACCCAGTACTTC.

The chain joins TRBV27 to TRBJ2-2; the D gene is possibly TRBD1 (5 bases). V was shortened by 5 bases and J by 6 bases, with 16 bases between the two germline ends. CDR3 length: 15 residues. The germline V gene encodes CDR1 MNHEY and CDR2 SMNVEV (reference sequence). In DNA form, the CDR3 reads TGTGCCAGCAGTCCGACATTGGGCAGGGCCGGGGAGCTGTTTTTT. Amino acids: CASSPTLGRAGELFF.

The chain couples TRBV7-9 to TRBJ2-7, with 9 bases identical to TRBD2. Germline CDR1 is SEHNR and CDR2 is FQNEAQ (reference sequence). CDR3 size: 18 residues. V shed 1 base, J shed 2 bases, and the junction held 12 bases outside the gene matches. DNA of the CDR3: TGTGCCAGCAGCTTAGGGCTAGCGGGGAGTCAAACCGCCTACGAGCAGTACTTC. Residues: CASSLGLAGSQTAYEQYF.